These 9 T cell receptor beta chains were sequenced from one sample in a study of post-analysis software for immune sequencing data. Study results and limitations: Included in a set of roughly five TRBV segments more frequent in patients than controls were TRBV5-6, TRBV5-1 and TRBV20-1.

The library was made from cDNA and included unique molecular identifiers. Using its own MiXCR run on the PCR reads, TCRdb lists one record per CDR3 protein. Of hundreds of thousands of distinct CDR3 sequences listed, roughly 45% are singletons. Their specific antigens are unknown. The sequenced sample consisted of blood. The receptor set was obtained from a girl aged 10-17 years with multiple sclerosis.

This clonotype was seen a handful of times. The V gene is TRBV7-8, the J gene TRBJ2-1; the match to TRBD1 covers 7 bases. The CDR3 spans 15 residues. Losses at the gene ends were 5 bases for V and 1 base for J; bases not matched to a gene: 5. The germline gives CDR1 SGHVS, CDR2 FQNEAQ. CDR3 in DNA: TGTGCCAGCAGCCCGTTGGACAGGTCCTACAATGAGCAGTTCTTC. Protein: CASSPLDRSYNEQFF.

The chain recombines TRBV12-3 or TRBV12-4 with TRBJ2-6, with 7 bases fitting TRBD2. Germline trimming cut 8 bases from V and 5 bases from J; bases unmatched to any gene: 9. The length of the CDR3 is 15 residues. The CDR3 nucleotides are TGTGCCAGCGGGGGAGGGATAGGGTGGGCCAACGTCCTGACTTTC. It yields the protein CASGGGIGWANVLTF.

This clonotype was picked up many times. The V gene is TRBV4-1, the J gene TRBJ2-7; 8 bases match TRBD2. Germline CDR1 MGHRA, CDR2 YSYEKL. This CDR3 is built from 14 residues. V shed 3 bases and J 3 bases; nucleotides not matched to a gene: 4. CDR3 sequence (DNA): TGCGCCAGCAGCCAGGGACTAGAATTCTACGAGCAGTACTTC. Protein sequence: CASSQGLEFYEQYF.

This clonotype has only a few counts. J is TRBJ2-5 and V is TRBV11-2, with 7 bases identical to TRBD1. Trimming at V came to 2 bases and at J to 3 bases, leaving 0 bases not matched to a gene. Germline V lookup: CDR1 SGHAT, CDR2 FQNNGV. The CDR3 extends over 13 amino acids. The CDR3 region is CASSLQGEETQYF. DNA for the CDR3: TGTGCCAGCAGCTTACAGGGGGAAGAGACCCAGTACTTC.

A word on this clonotype: Just one base apart from a much larger clone, this may be a read error. The rearrangement links TRBV29-1 to TRBJ1-2; D not resolved. The CDR3 loop spans 14 amino acids. The V gene's germline CDR1 is SQVTM and CDR2 ANQGSEA. DNA for the CDR3: TGCAGCGTTGAATCTGCGGACTCTGTCTATGGCCACACCTTC. It encodes CSVESADSVYGHTF.

This clonotype was observed many times. J is TRBJ2-7 and V is TRBV27; 10 bases fit TRBD1. V trimming: 3 bases; J trimming: 3 bases; junction bases outside the gene matches: 2. The V gene's germline CDR1 is MNHEY and CDR2 SMNVEV (reference sequence). CDR3 length equals 14 residues. This CDR3 reads CASSFGQGGYEQYF. Written as DNA, the CDR3 is TGTGCCAGCAGTTTCGGACAGGGGGGCTACGAGCAGTACTTC.

The gene calls are TRBV27 and TRBJ2-5; D perhaps matches TRBD2 (6 bases). Germline CDR1 reads MNHEY; CDR2 reads SMNVEV (reference sequence). Trimming cost V 0 bases and J 5 bases, with 13 bases left between them. The CDR3 consists of 15 residues. CDR3 region: CASSLSAGGGETQYF. DNA of the CDR3: TGTGCCAGCAGTTTATCGGCCGGGGGTGGTGAGACCCAGTACTTC.

The rearrangement links TRBV7-2 to TRBJ2-3; no clear D gene. V was clipped by 4 bases and J by 4 bases, with 12 bases between them. Germline V gives CDR1 SGHTA, CDR2 FQGNSA. This CDR3 has 14 amino acids. CDR3 in amino acids: CASSWSLLPDTQYF. CDR3 sequence (DNA): TGTGCCAGCAGCTGGAGCCTGTTGCCAGATACGCAGTATTTT.

V and J are TRBV29-1 and TRBJ2-3; TRBD2 aligns across 10 bases. The CDR3 contains 17 residues. The J segment lost 2 bases and the V segment lost 1 base, leaving 9 bases of the junction unmatched. The V gene's germline CDR1 is SQVTM and CDR2 ANQGSEA. CDR3 nucleotides: TGCAGCGTTGAAGTCTTGGGGACTAGCGCCATCACAGATACGCAGTATTTT. Translating it yields CSVEVLGTSAITDTQYF.